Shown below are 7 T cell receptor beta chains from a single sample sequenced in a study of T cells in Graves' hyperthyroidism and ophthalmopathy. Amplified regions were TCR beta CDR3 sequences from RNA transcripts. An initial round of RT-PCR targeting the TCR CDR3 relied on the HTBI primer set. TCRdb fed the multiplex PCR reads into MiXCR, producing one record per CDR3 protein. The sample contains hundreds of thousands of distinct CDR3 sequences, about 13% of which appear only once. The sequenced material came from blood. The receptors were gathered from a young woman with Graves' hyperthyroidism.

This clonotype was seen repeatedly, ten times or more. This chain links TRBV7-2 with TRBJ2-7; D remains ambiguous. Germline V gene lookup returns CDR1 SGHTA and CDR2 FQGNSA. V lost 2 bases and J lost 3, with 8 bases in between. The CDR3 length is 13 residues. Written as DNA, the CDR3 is TGTGCCAGCAGCTTACCGACCCTCTACGAGCAGTACTTC. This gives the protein CASSLPTLYEQYF.

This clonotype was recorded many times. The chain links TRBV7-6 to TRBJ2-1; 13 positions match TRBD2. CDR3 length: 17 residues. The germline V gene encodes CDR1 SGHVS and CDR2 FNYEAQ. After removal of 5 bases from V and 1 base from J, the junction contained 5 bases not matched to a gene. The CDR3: CASSPRLAGGSYNEQFF. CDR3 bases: TGTGCCAGCAGCCCGAGACTAGCGGGAGGATCCTACAATGAGCAGTTCTTC.

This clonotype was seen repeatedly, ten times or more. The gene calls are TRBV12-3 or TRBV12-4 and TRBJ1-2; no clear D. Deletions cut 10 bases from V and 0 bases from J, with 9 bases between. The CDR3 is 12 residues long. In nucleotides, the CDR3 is TGTGCCATTATCGGGGCTAACTATGGCTACACCTTC. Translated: CAIIGANYGYTF.

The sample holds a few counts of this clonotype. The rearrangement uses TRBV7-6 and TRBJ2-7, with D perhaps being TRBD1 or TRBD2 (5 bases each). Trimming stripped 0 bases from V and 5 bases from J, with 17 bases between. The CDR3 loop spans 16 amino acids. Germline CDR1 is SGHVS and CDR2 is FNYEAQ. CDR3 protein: CASSLAHRDVSNEQYF. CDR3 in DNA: TGTGCCAGCAGCTTAGCCCACCGGGACGTTTCGAACGAGCAGTACTTC.

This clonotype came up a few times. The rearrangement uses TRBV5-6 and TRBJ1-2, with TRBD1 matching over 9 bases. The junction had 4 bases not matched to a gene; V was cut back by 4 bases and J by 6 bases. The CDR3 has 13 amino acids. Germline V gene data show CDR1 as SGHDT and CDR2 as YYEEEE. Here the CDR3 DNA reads TGTGCCAGCAGCCCCGGACAGGGGAATGGCTACACCTTC. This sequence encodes CASSPGQGNGYTF.

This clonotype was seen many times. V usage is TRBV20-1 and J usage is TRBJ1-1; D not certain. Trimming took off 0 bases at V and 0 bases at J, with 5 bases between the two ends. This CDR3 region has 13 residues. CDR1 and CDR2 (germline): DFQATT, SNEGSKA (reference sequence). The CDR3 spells CSARDELNTEAFF. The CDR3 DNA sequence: TGCAGTGCTAGAGATGAACTGAACACTGAAGCTTTCTTT.

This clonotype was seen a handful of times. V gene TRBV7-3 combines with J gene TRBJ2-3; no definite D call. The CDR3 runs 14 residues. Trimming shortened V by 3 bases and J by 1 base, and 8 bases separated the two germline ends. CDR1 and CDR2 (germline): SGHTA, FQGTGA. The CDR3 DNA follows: TGTGCCAGCAGCTTGGTCCAGGGCACAGATACGCAGTATTTT. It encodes CASSLVQGTDTQYF.